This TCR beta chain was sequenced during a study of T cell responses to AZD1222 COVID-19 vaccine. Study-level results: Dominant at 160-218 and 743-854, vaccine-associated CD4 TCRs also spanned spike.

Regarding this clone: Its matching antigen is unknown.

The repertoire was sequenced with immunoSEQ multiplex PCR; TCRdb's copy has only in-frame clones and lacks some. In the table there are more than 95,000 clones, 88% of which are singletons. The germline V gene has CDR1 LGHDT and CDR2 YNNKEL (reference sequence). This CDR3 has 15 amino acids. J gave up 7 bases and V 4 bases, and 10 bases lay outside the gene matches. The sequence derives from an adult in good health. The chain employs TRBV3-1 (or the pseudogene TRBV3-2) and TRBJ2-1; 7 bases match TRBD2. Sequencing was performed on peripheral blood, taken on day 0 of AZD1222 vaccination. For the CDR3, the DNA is TGTGCCAGCAGCCTGGCGGGAGTAAAGAAAAATGAGCAGTTCTTC. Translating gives CASSLAGVKKNEQFF.